One T cell receptor (beta chain) is described in this entry. Its antigen is unidentified. The data originate from a study of identical twins. This CDR3 is built from 17 residues. With V trimmed by 3 bases and J by 3 bases, 16 bases remained unmatched. The germline V gene encodes CDR1 DFQATT and CDR2 SNEGSKA (reference sequence). Overall study findings and caveats: Invariant MAIT and iNKT cells could partly confound zero-insertion analyses.

TCRdb re-called the 5' RACE reads with MiXCR, one entry per CDR3 protein. Here the sample spans about 550,000 distinct CDR3 sequences, under 25% being singletons. The same specimen was also included in a second study, on yellow fever vaccine responses in identical twins.

The sequenced sample consisted of CD4+ T cells sorted from blood. This receptor was identified in a woman aged 18-30 years in good health. The chain joins TRBV20-1 to TRBJ2-7, with 8 bases aligning to TRBD2. The CDR3 loop reads CSARGSVAMTSDYEQYF. DNA for the CDR3: TGCAGTGCTAGGGGATCTGTGGCTATGACTAGCGACTACGAGCAGTACTTC.